This T cell receptor (beta chain) was identified in a study of T-cell memory formation after mild COVID-19 (dated by TCRdb to the early 2020s). General notes on the study: TCR sequence clusters from the two donors were largely donor specific. T-cell clones expanding and contracting after mild COVID-19 in two donors were tracked by longitudinal TCRalpha and TCRbeta repertoire sequencing. Two young, previously healthy adult volunteers, one female and one male, were included in the cohort.

PBMCs were isolated by Ficoll-Paque density gradient centrifugation. This clonotype has more than one count but fewer than ten. Its binding antigen is unknown. No much larger clone exists at a distance of one base, and base qualities are not known. Reads for this sample came from an Illumina NovaSeq 6000. cDNA libraries for TCRalpha and TCRbeta were prepared by 5'RACE using constant-segment primers, with sample barcodes and unique molecular identifiers added. RNA was extracted from every sample with Trizol reagent. Libraries were amplified in two PCR steps, with a second sample barcode and Illumina TruSeq adapters added in the second step. Sequencing of the libraries was done on an Illumina NovaSeq, producing 2 x 150 bp paired-end reads. On the authors' methods: Demultiplexing of reads and collapsing into UMI-guided consensus sequences were performed with migec v1.2.7. With mixcr v2.1.11, UMI consensuses were aligned to TRA and TRB V and J templates and assembled into clonotypes. Clonotypes were classified as expanded or contracted when called significant by both edgeR and NoisET, with noise models trained on biological replicates. edgeR calls used a false discovery rate-adjusted p below 0.01 and a log2 fold-change threshold of 1. As an exploratory analysis of dynamics, max-normalized trajectories of the 1000 most abundant clonotypes were examined by PCA with hierarchical clustering. The CD4 or CD8 phenotype of responding clones was assigned using the separately sequenced CD4+ and CD8+ repertoires. In-frame beta chains were kept once TCRdb had trimmed the public reads at Q25 with fastp and called clones with MiXCR. CDR3 protein sequences are deduplicated, and each keeps its most common genes and DNA. The V and J calls and clone size are TCRdb's, not the authors'. This sample is represented by some 68,000 distinct CDR3 sequences; approximately 16% of them were singletons. Of the sample, about 31% is held by the ten largest clones.

Paper-wide results and their limitations: Whether the second-wave clones peaking on day 37 were SARS-CoV-2 specific was not confirmed. The study included only a couple of mild cases, and larger cohorts that include severe cases with pre-infection samples were judged to be necessary. Some responding clones were detected in pre-infection memory, which suggested that pre-existing cross-reactive memory T cells had joined the SARS-CoV-2 response. From day 15 to 85, contracting clones showed balanced CD4/CD8 phenotypes, whereas a second wave of clones that expanded from day 15 to 37 leaned towards CD4+. Contracting CD4+ clones were located mainly in the CM and EM memory subsets, whereas CD8+ clones were found to be enriched in EMRA.

The CDR3 runs 13 residues from the cysteine to the phenylalanine. Only the CDR3 part of the read is kept: 39 bases, read in frame from the first base. The V and J ends are trimmed by 3 bases and 6 bases, leaving 12 bases between them. This clonotype was obtained from an adult woman who had mild COVID-19 (a few samples of this study predate the infection). The sample titles of this study are shuffled in the database, so cell type and time point are left out; the donor was told from shared clones. Material for sequencing was PBMCs or a T cell subset sorted from them (not recorded which). Recombination joined TRBV12-3 or TRBV12-4 with TRBJ2-7; a weak D assignment points to TRBD2 (5 bases agree). The DNA sequence is TGTGCCAGCAGTTTCAGTACCCGGGGCGAGCAGTACTTC. Its protein reads: CASSFSTRGEQYF.